This TCR beta chain derives from a study of CD4 T cells in relation to SARS-CoV-2 and coronaviruses. The overall study: Shared crossreactive spike epitopes were mapped to their HLA restriction.

Before the COVID-19 pandemic, during about 2010-2019, CD4+ T cells were taken from unexposed donors. CD4+ T cells were isolated from the cells after nine to eleven days of culture. On days 3 and 7, cultures got half fresh IL-2 medium. Libraries were prepared by immunoSEQ multiplex PCR; TCRdb keeps only in-frame clonotypes and omits some of them. This table holds about 25,000 clones, about four fifths found once. Notes on this clone: Its antigen is unknown.

The TCR comes from a human donor in good health. The sample comprised CD4+ T cells from PBMCs, cultured in vitro.

CDR3: CASSLGLAGGFEKADTQYF. Here the CDR3 DNA reads TGTGCCAGCAGCTTGGGACTAGCGGGAGGCTTTGAGAAGGCAGATACGCAGTATTTT. The gene calls are TRBV5-6 and TRBJ2-3; 13 bases match TRBD2. Germline V lookup: CDR1 SGHDT, CDR2 YYEEEE. The junction had 11 bases not matched to a gene; V was cut back by 0 bases and J by 4 bases. CDR3 length: 19 amino acids.